This T cell receptor (beta chain) derives from a study of blood T cell repertoires in COVID-19. There are 16 residues in the CDR3. Germline V gene sequence: CDR1 GTSNPN, CDR2 SVGIG (reference sequence). V shed 2 bases and J 2 bases; nucleotides not matched to a gene: 9. The repertoire was sequenced with immunoSEQ multiplex PCR; TCRdb's copy has only in-frame clones and lacks some. Seen here are 200,000 to 250,000 clones, about nine tenths observed once, and the top ten hold 4.4%. This receptor was identified in a man aged 50 to 59 with acute or convalescent COVID-19. Sequenced sample: peripheral blood. This chain uses TRBV30 with TRBJ2-3; 8 bases line up with TRBD1. The CDR3 nucleotides read TGTGCCTGGAGTATTCAGGACAGGGTGTACACAGATACGCAGTATTTT. Its protein is CAWSIQDRVYTDTQYF.